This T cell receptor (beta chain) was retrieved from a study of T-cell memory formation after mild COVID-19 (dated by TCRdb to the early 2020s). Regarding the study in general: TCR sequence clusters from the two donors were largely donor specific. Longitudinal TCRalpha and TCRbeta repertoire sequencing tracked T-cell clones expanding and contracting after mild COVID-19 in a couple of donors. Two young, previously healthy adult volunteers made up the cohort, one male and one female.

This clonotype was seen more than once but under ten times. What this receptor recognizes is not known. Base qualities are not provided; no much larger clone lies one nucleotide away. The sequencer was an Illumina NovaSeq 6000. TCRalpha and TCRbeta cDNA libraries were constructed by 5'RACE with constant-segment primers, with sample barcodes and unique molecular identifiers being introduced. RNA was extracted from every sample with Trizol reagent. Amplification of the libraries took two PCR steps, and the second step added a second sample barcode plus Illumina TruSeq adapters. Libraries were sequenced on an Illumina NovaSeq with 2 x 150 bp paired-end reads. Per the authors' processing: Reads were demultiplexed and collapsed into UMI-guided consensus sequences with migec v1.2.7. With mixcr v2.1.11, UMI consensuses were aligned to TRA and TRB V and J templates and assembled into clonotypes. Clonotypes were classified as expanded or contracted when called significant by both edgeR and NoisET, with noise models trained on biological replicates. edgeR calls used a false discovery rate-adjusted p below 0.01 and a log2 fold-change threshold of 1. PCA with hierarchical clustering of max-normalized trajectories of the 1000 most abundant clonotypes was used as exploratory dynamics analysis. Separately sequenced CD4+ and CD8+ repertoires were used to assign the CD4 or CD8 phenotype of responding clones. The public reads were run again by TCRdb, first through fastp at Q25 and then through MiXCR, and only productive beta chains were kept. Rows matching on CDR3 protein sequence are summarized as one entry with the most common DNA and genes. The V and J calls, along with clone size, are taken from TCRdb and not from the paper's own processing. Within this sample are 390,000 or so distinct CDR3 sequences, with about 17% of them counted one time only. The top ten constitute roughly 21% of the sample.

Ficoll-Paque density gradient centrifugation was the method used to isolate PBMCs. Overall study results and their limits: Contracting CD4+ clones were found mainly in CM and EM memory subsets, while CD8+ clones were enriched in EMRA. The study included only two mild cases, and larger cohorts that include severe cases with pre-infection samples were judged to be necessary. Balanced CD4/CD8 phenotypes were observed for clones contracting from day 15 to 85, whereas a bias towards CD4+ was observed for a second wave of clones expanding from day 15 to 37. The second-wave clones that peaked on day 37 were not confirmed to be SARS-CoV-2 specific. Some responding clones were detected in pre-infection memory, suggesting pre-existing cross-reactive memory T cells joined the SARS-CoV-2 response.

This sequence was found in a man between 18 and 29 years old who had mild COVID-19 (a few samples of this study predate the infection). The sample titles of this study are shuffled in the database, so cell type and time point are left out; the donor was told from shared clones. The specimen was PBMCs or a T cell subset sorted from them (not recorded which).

The CDR3 protein sequence reads: CASSQDGADSGELFF. Here is the DNA: TGCGCCAGCAGCCAAGATGGGGCAGACTCGGGGGAGCTGTTTTTT. Rearrangement joined TRBV4-3 to TRBJ2-2; the D gene is perhaps TRBD1, from 5 matching bases. The cysteine opens and the phenylalanine closes a CDR3 of 15 amino acids. Kept here is only the CDR3 DNA, which spans 45 bases and is read in frame from base 1. CDR1 LGHNA and CDR2 YSLEER are derived from the germline V gene. Between the V and J ends, shortened by 0 bases and 8 bases respectively, the junction contains 13 bases.